Each of the 29 T cell receptor beta chains below was sequenced from the same sample in a study of T cells in Graves' hyperthyroidism and ophthalmopathy. The investigators amplified TCR beta CDR3 regions from RNA transcripts. An initial round of RT-PCR targeting the TCR CDR3 relied on the HTBI primer set. TCRdb itself ran the multiplex PCR reads through MiXCR, one entry per CDR3 protein. Of about 770,000 distinct CDR3 sequences in the sample, over 15% were seen once. Sequenced sample: blood. Every receptor here comes from a woman between 50 and 59 years old with Graves' hyperthyroidism that later progressed to Graves' ophthalmopathy.

The chain employs TRBV6-1 and TRBJ2-7, with 9 bases fitting TRBD2. The germline gives CDR1 MNHNS, CDR2 SASEGT. The V segment lost 5 bases and the J segment 5 bases; nucleotides outside the gene matches: 7. The CDR3 length is 14 residues. The chain's CDR3 is CASSRKRGVDEQYF. DNA for the CDR3: TGTGCCAGCAGTCGCAAGCGGGGGGTCGACGAGCAGTACTTC.

At least ten counts were recorded for this clonotype. CDR3 nucleotides: TGTGCCTGGAGTGTATACCCCATGCCGGGGGATGGCTACACCTTC. Translating gives CAWSVYPMPGDGYTF. This sequence joins TRBV30 and TRBJ1-2; D possibly corresponds to TRBD1 (5 bases). This CDR3 comprises 15 residues. Germline CDR1 GTSNPN, CDR2 SVGIG (reference sequence). The V end was cut by 0 bases, the J end by 6 bases, with 17 bases between.

This clonotype showed up just once. Relative to the germline gene, one junction end is altered; a read error may explain this. The chain links TRBV6-2 or TRBV6-3 to TRBJ1-3; 8 nucleotides match TRBD1. The germline V gene encodes CDR1 MNHEY and CDR2 SVGEGT. This CDR3 is built from 15 residues. The CDR3 coding sequence is TGTGCCAGCAGTGCGACAGGGGTCGCTGGCAACACCATATATTTT. Amino acids: CASSATGVAGNTIYF.

This clonotype was seen repeatedly, ten times or more. This rearrangement joins TRBV10-3 to TRBJ2-2, with 8 positions matching TRBD1. Trimming cost V 0 bases and J 4 bases; bases outside gene matches: 7. Germline V gives CDR1 ENHRY, CDR2 SYGVKD. The CDR3 runs to 17 residues. Written as DNA, the CDR3 is TGTGCCATCAGTGAGTCCAGGGGGCGCCTGGGCACCGGGGAGCTGTTTTTT. Amino acid sequence: CAISESRGRLGTGELFF.

Ten or more counts support this clonotype. The rearrangement joins TRBV20-1 to TRBJ2-2; D may be TRBD1 (5 bases). Germline assignment: CDR1 DFQATT and CDR2 SNEGSKA (reference sequence). The CDR3 contains 15 residues. Trimming left V 1 base short and J 7 bases short, with 16 bases between. The CDR3 is CSARGGDVLFGELFF. CDR3 coding DNA: TGCAGTGCTAGAGGGGGCGACGTTCTCTTCGGGGAGCTGTTTTTT.

The chain employs TRBV18 and TRBJ2-1; TRBD1 aligns across 9 bases. The CDR3 covers 13 residues. V gave up 5 bases and J gave up 9 bases; unmatched junction bases: 5. CDR1 KGHSH and CDR2 LQKENI come from the germline V gene. The CDR3 loop reads CASSMDRGGEQFF. As DNA, the CDR3 is TGTGCCAGCTCAATGGACAGGGGTGGTGAGCAGTTCTTC.

At least ten counts were recorded for this clonotype. The chain couples TRBV5-1 to TRBJ1-4; 7 nucleotides align to TRBD1. This CDR3 contains 17 residues. Germline CDR1 and CDR2: SGHRS and YFSETQ. V trimming: 1 base; J trimming: 0 bases; junction bases outside the gene matches: 6. The CDR3 coding sequence is TGCGCCAGCAGCTTGACCCCCACAGGGGCAACTAATGAAAAACTGTTTTTT. Its translation: CASSLTPTGATNEKLFF.

This clonotype was seen many times. The V and J genes are TRBV5-6 and TRBJ1-1; D is ambiguous. Germline loops: CDR1 SGHDT, CDR2 YYEEEE. Trimming stripped 0 bases from V and 5 bases from J, with 8 bases between. The CDR3 is 13 residues long. The CDR3 reads CASSLGDRTEAFF. The CDR3, as DNA: TGTGCCAGCAGCTTGGGGGATAGAACTGAAGCTTTCTTT. Using reference TRBV5-6 and TRBJ1-1 for the parts outside the CDR3, the full variable domain is DAGVTQSPTHLIKTRGQQVTLRCSPKSGHDTVSWYQQALGQGPQFIFQYYEEEERQRGNFPDRFSGHQFPNYSSELNVNALLLGDSALYLCASSLGDRTEAFFGQGTRLTVV.

This clonotype was seen at least ten times. The chain recombines TRBV6-1 with TRBJ1-1, with TRBD1 as a possible D gene (6 bases). CDR1 MNHNS and CDR2 SASEGT come from the germline V gene. Deletions cut 2 bases from V and 3 bases from J, with 10 bases between. The length of the CDR3 is 14 residues. The CDR3 DNA sequence: TGTGCCAGCAGTGAACCAGGGGAGTACACTGAAGCTTTCTTT. Translating gives CASSEPGEYTEAFF.

This clonotype was detected a few times. The V gene is TRBV20-1, the J gene TRBJ2-3; D may match TRBD1 or TRBD2 (5 bases each). Trimming removed 3 bases from V and 4 bases from J, with 14 bases in between. Looked up from germline, CDR1 is DFQATT and CDR2 is SNEGSKA (reference sequence). The CDR3 is 14 residues long. The CDR3 reads CSASRGDGSDTQYF. Written as DNA, the CDR3 is TGCAGTGCTAGTAGAGGGGATGGGTCAGATACGCAGTATTTT.

This clonotype has just a few counts. The chain employs TRBV15 and TRBJ1-6; 7 bases fit TRBD1. The CDR3 runs 14 residues. J gave up 12 bases and V 5 bases, and 10 bases lay outside the gene matches. Germline V CDR1 and CDR2: LNHNV, YYDKDF (reference sequence). The CDR3 loop is CATSPRTGGEPLHF. The CDR3 bases are TGTGCCACCAGCCCTCGGACAGGAGGCGAACCCCTCCACTTT.

This clonotype was observed many times. The V gene is TRBV7-8, the J gene TRBJ2-3, with no clear D. This CDR3 has 16 residues. Germline-derived CDR1 and CDR2 are SGHVS and FQNEAQ. V shed 5 bases and J shed 1 base, with 16 bases lying between them. The CDR3 DNA sequence: TGTGCCAGCAGCGCCCAGACGAGGTTTGGCACAGATACGCAGTATTTT. Its protein product is CASSAQTRFGTDTQYF.

This clonotype was found many times. The rearrangement joins TRBV12-3 or TRBV12-4 to TRBJ2-7, with 7 positions matching TRBD2. V shed 6 bases and J 0 bases; nucleotides not matched to a gene: 5. The CDR3 sequence is 14 residues long. Here the CDR3 DNA reads TGTGCCAGCAGCCAAGGGGACTACTCCTACGAGCAGTACTTC. Translation gives CASSQGDYSYEQYF.

This clonotype was observed many times. The chain combines TRBV12-3 or TRBV12-4 with TRBJ1-2; D ambiguous. This CDR3 comprises 11 residues. V was pared by 6 bases and J by 4 bases, with 6 bases between. CDR3 sequence (DNA): TGTGCCAGCAGCTTGAGCTATGGCTACACCTTC. Its protein product is CASSLSYGYTF.

In this sample, this clonotype turned up a few times. The chain uses TRBV30 and TRBJ1-6; D may be TRBD1 (6 bases). Germline V gives CDR1 GTSNPN, CDR2 SVGIG (reference sequence). The length of the CDR3 is 14 residues. The ends were cut back, 3 bases at V and 7 bases at J, with 13 bases in the middle. The CDR3, as DNA: TGTGCCTGGAGAGAGGGGCAGGGGAATTCACCCCTCCACTTT. It yields the protein CAWREGQGNSPLHF.

The chain has TRBV7-6 and TRBJ1-4; D remains ambiguous. The CDR3 loop spans 15 amino acids. Germline values: CDR1 SGHVS, CDR2 FNYEAQ. V was clipped by 4 bases and J by 0 bases, with 9 bases between them. The CDR3 DNA sequence: TGTGCCAGCAGCTCGGACGGTCCAACTAATGAAAAACTGTTTTTT. Amino acids: CASSSDGPTNEKLFF.

This clonotype was counted between two and nine times. The V gene is TRBV29-1, the J gene TRBJ1-2; no definite D call. The CDR3 has 10 residues. In germline, CDR1 is SQVTM, CDR2 ANQGSEA. V lost 4 bases and J 6 bases, leaving 6 bases between the germline ends. CDR3 coding DNA: TGCAGCGTTGCTGGAAATGGCTACACCTTC. Protein: CSVAGNGYTF. The variable domain in full, with the rest retrieved from reference TRBV29-1 and TRBJ1-2, is SAVISQKPSRDICQRGTSLTIQCQVDSQVTMMFWYRQQPGQSLTLIATANQGSEATYESGFVIDKFPISRPNLTFSTLTVSNMSPEDSSIYLCSVAGNGYTFGSGTRLTVV.

This clonotype was counted a few times. This chain connects TRBV27 to TRBJ1-2; D is possibly TRBD1 (5 bases). This CDR3 is 14 amino acids long. The V gene lost 0 bases and the J gene lost 5 bases, with 10 bases spanning the gap. CDR1 and CDR2 (germline): MNHEY, SMNVEV (reference sequence). In DNA form, the CDR3 reads TGTGCCAGCAGTTTATCGGGCAGGGTTTATGGCTACACCTTC. It codes for CASSLSGRVYGYTF.

At least ten counts were recorded for this clonotype. CDR3 sequence reads: CASSISGGAADTQYF. The CDR3 bases are TGTGCCAGCAGTATAAGCGGAGGGGCGGCAGATACGCAGTATTTT. This chain connects TRBV2 to TRBJ2-3; maybe TRBD2 (6 bases). CDR1 is SNHLY and CDR2 is FYNNEI in the germline V gene. V lost 5 bases and J 4 bases, leaving 16 bases between the germline ends. This CDR3 spans 15 amino acids.

This clonotype has a count of ten or more. The germline gene is not matched at one end of the junction; a read error may be the cause. The chain recombines TRBV20-1 with TRBJ2-7; D uncertain. CDR3 size: 13 residues. The V gene's germline CDR1 is DFQATT and CDR2 SNEGSKA (reference sequence). CDR3 residues: CSARDAGSHEQYF. In nucleotides, the CDR3 is TGCAGTGCTAGAGATGCAGGCTCCCACGAGCAGTACTTC.

This clonotype was detected only a few times. This chain links TRBV4-1 with TRBJ1-2; no reliable D call. The CDR3 spans 14 residues. CDR1 and CDR2 (germline): MGHRA, YSYEKL. V dropped 4 bases and J dropped 4 bases, with 13 bases sitting between them. The CDR3 DNA is TGCGCCAGCAGCCCGGATCAAAAAGTCTATGGCTACACCTTC. This sequence encodes CASSPDQKVYGYTF.

The sample holds a few counts of this clonotype. V is TRBV6-5 and J is TRBJ2-3, with 7 positions matching TRBD1. This CDR3 has 14 amino acids. CDR1 is MNHEY, CDR2 SVGAGI, per germline. Trimming at V came to 2 bases and at J to 5 bases, leaving 4 bases not matched to a gene. This CDR3 reads CASSYQGVVDTQYF. In DNA, the CDR3 is TGTGCCAGCAGTTACCAGGGGGTAGTAGATACGCAGTATTTT.

This clonotype was seen repeatedly, ten times or more. The chain couples TRBV3-1 to TRBJ2-5; D call uncertain. Trimming took 4 bases from V and 2 from J, leaving 11 bases between them. The CDR3 is 14 amino acids. Germline CDR1 reads LGHDT; CDR2 reads YNNKEL (reference sequence). The CDR3 spells CASSPELRQETQYF. The CDR3 DNA sequence: TGTGCCAGCAGCCCAGAACTCCGACAAGAGACCCAGTACTTC.

This clonotype has only a few counts. The chain is built from TRBV15 and TRBJ2-1, with 9 positions matching TRBD2. From germline, CDR1 is LNHNV and CDR2 YYDKDF (reference sequence). CDR3 length: 16 amino acids. The V segment lost 1 base and the J segment 7 bases; nucleotides outside the gene matches: 8. In DNA form, the CDR3 reads TGTGCCACCAGCAGAGGGGGCGGGGGGGCAGGTAATGAGCAGTTCTTC. Residues: CATSRGGGGAGNEQFF.

The count of this clonotype is one. The chain is built from TRBV10-2 and TRBJ1-2, with 9 bases matching TRBD1. Per germline, CDR1 WSHSY and CDR2 SAAADI. The V gene end was trimmed by 8 bases and the J gene end by 7 bases; junction bases not matched to a gene: 20. CDR3 size: 17 residues. The CDR3 here is CASQSYAMTGGRAGYTF. The CDR3 nucleotides are TGCGCCAGCCAGTCATACGCAATGACAGGGGGACGAGCTGGCTACACCTTC.

V gene TRBV29-1 combines with J gene TRBJ2-3, with TRBD1 matching over 8 bases. CDR1 is SQVTM, CDR2 ANQGSEA, per germline. V lost 4 bases, J lost 5 bases, and 5 bases stayed unmatched. The CDR3 consists of 13 residues. The CDR3 spells CSVGTGYQDTQYF. The CDR3 DNA reads TGCAGCGTTGGGACAGGGTATCAAGATACGCAGTATTTT.

There are many counts of this clonotype. The gene calls are TRBV27 and TRBJ2-1; 9 bases are a match to TRBD1. The CDR3 is made up of 14 amino acids. V lost 0 bases, J lost 9 bases, and 3 bases stayed unmatched. In germline, CDR1 is MNHEY, CDR2 SMNVEV (reference sequence). The chain's CDR3 is CASSLSDRGLEQFF. The CDR3, as DNA: TGTGCCAGCAGTTTATCGGACAGGGGACTTGAGCAGTTCTTC.

In this sample, this clonotype turned up many times. The genes are TRBV5-1 and TRBJ2-7; 9 bases match TRBD1. Germline V gene sequence: CDR1 SGHRS, CDR2 YFSETQ. The CDR3 extends over 15 amino acids. V trimming: 4 bases; J trimming: 4 bases; junction bases outside the gene matches: 9. CDR3 bases: TGCGCCAGCAGCCCGGGGACAGGGCCCGGTTACGAGCAGTACTTC. Protein product: CASSPGTGPGYEQYF. The full variable domain, in which reference TRBV5-1 and TRBJ2-7 provide the parts outside the CDR3, is KAGVTQTPRYLIKTRGQQVTLSCSPISGHRSVSWYQQTPGQGLQFLFEYFSETQRNKGNFPGRFSGRQFSNSRSEMNVSTLELGDSALYLCASSPGTGPGYEQYFGPGTRLTVT.

The rearrangement uses TRBV10-3 and TRBJ2-1; perhaps TRBD2 as D (5 bases). The CDR3 runs to 13 residues. Trimming took off 2 bases at V and 11 bases at J, with 13 bases between the two ends. The germline gives CDR1 ENHRY, CDR2 SYGVKD. The DNA of the CDR3 is TGTGCCATCAGTGAGGGACCACTAGAGCAGCAGTTCTTC. This codes for CAISEGPLEQQFF.